Each of the 17 T cell receptor beta chains below was sequenced from the same sample in a study of T cell responses to AZD1222 COVID-19 vaccine. Sequencing used immunoSEQ multiplex PCR; TCRdb keeps in-frame clones, though not all of them. Here the sample spans around 78,000 clones, 90% being singletons. The starting material was peripheral blood, obtained 28 days after the second AZD1222 dose. Receptors were obtained from an adult who received the AZD1222 COVID-19 vaccine.

This clone was detected only once. This chain connects TRBV7-7 to TRBJ2-7; D is undetermined. V was pared by 0 bases and J by 7 bases, with 16 bases between. The CDR3 totals 15 residues. CDR1 is SSHAT, CDR2 FNYEAQ, per germline (reference sequence). CDR3 sequence: CASSLAENTPGEQYF. CDR3 coding DNA: TGTGCCAGCAGCTTAGCGGAAAACACCCCAGGAGAGCAGTACTTC.

The chain couples TRBV7-3 to TRBJ2-1; no definite D call. Germline-derived CDR1 and CDR2 are SGHTA and FQGTGA. The V end lost 5 bases, the J end lost 0 bases, and 14 bases lay between the germline ends. The CDR3 totals 16 residues. CDR3 DNA: TGTGCCAGCAGCCCCCCCGGATCGAGCTCCTACAATGAGCAGTTCTTC. This sequence encodes CASSPPGSSSYNEQFF. Drawing the rest from reference TRBV7-3 and TRBJ2-1, the complete variable domain is GAGVSQTPSNKVTEKGKYVELRCDPISGHTALYWYRQSLGQGPEFLIYFQGTGAADDSGLPNDRFFAVRPEGSVSTLKIQRTERGDSAVYLCASSPPGSSSYNEQFFGPGTRLTVL.

The chain carries TRBV19 and TRBJ2-5; D is unclear. V shed 5 bases and J shed 5 bases, with 6 bases lying between them. Germline values: CDR1 LNHDA, CDR2 SQIVND (reference sequence). The CDR3 consists of 11 residues. CDR3 bases: TGTGCCAGTAGTCCTGCGGAGACCCAGTACTTC. Protein: CASSPAETQYF.

V usage is TRBV12-3 or TRBV12-4 and J usage is TRBJ2-7; D unresolved. The germline V and J ends were trimmed by 3 bases and 2 bases, with 8 bases remaining between them. CDR3 length: 13 amino acids. The CDR3 sequence is CASSFAGTYEQYF. The CDR3 nucleotides read TGTGCCAGCAGTTTTGCCGGTACCTACGAGCAGTACTTC.

The chain employs TRBV5-4 and TRBJ2-4; 15 positions agree with TRBD2. Per germline, CDR1 SGHNT and CDR2 YYREEE (reference sequence). Trimming at V came to 4 bases and at J to 5 bases, leaving 4 bases not matched to a gene. The CDR3 has 16 residues. CDR3 loop: CASSLGTSGRQNIQYF. The CDR3 nucleotides read TGTGCCAGCAGCCTCGGGACTAGCGGGAGGCAAAACATTCAGTACTTC.

The chain recombines TRBV7-9 with TRBJ1-1; tentative D call: TRBD1 (6 bases). The CDR3 contains 17 residues. Germline-derived CDR1 and CDR2 are SEHNR and FQNEAQ (reference sequence). V was trimmed by 5 bases and J by 3 bases, leaving 22 bases between them. CDR3: CASSPSFGGPPDTEAFF. CDR3 sequence (DNA): TGTGCCAGCAGCCCATCCTTTGGGGGCCCCCCGGACACTGAAGCTTTCTTT.

The rearrangement links TRBV29-1 to TRBJ2-5; D ambiguous. V lost 4 bases and J lost 3, with 3 bases in between. The CDR3 loop spans 10 amino acids. The germline V gene has CDR1 SQVTM and CDR2 ANQGSEA. For the CDR3, the DNA is TGCAGCGTTGCGGAAGAGACCCAGTACTTC. It codes for CSVAEETQYF.

This chain connects TRBV30 to TRBJ1-6; 8 bases are a match to TRBD1. Germline loops: CDR1 GTSNPN, CDR2 SVGIG (reference sequence). V lost 0 bases, J lost 4 bases, and 5 bases stayed unmatched. The CDR3 length is 16 residues. DNA of the CDR3: TGTGCCTGGAGTGTACCGGGACAGGAATATAATTCACCCCTCCACTTT. Its protein product is CAWSVPGQEYNSPLHF.

J is TRBJ1-1 and V is TRBV7-8; the D is unclear. This CDR3 spans 15 amino acids. V was shortened by 0 bases and J by 0 bases, with 8 bases between the two germline ends. CDR1 is SGHVS and CDR2 is FQNEAQ in the germline V gene. CDR3 sequence (DNA): TGTGCCAGCAGCTTAGCGGAGGGAGTGAACACTGAAGCTTTCTTT. Its protein product is CASSLAEGVNTEAFF.

The rearrangement links TRBV5-1 to TRBJ2-7; tentative D call: TRBD2 (6 bases). Germline V gene data show CDR1 as SGHRS and CDR2 as YFSETQ. V was trimmed by 0 bases and J by 7 bases, leaving 11 bases between them. This CDR3 is built from 13 residues. CDR3 amino acids: CASSLAEAGEQYF. In nucleotides, the CDR3 is TGCGCCAGCAGCTTGGCCGAGGCGGGGGAGCAGTACTTC.

The gene calls are TRBV7-3 and TRBJ2-1; TRBD1 aligns across 7 bases. Trimming took 3 bases from V and 7 from J; bases not matched to a gene: 9. Germline assignment: CDR1 SGHTA and CDR2 FQGTGA. The CDR3 sequence is 15 residues long. CDR3 sequence: CASSFPDRAPNEQFF. Written as DNA, the CDR3 is TGTGCCAGCAGCTTCCCCGACAGGGCACCTAATGAGCAGTTCTTC.

The rearrangement uses TRBV5-1 and TRBJ1-5; D is possibly TRBD1 (5 bases). Germline CDR1 SGHRS, CDR2 YFSETQ. V shed 0 bases and J shed 7 bases, with 17 bases lying between them. The CDR3 length is 16 residues. For the CDR3, the DNA is TGCGCCAGCAGCTTGGCCCCAGCGGGGGGAGGACAGCCCCAGCATTTT. This codes for CASSLAPAGGGQPQHF.

The rearrangement joins TRBV5-8 to TRBJ1-2; D ambiguous. Germline V gene data show CDR1 as SGHTS and CDR2 as YDEGEE. The CDR3 sequence is 14 residues long. V was cut by 4 bases and J by 5 bases, with 15 bases left in between. The DNA for the CDR3 is TGTGCCAGCAGCCCCGCTTGGGGTGGGTATGGCTACACCTTC. Translated: CASSPAWGGYGYTF.

This chain connects TRBV24-1 to TRBJ2-7, with D possibly being TRBD1 (6 bases). This CDR3 has 14 amino acids. Germline V gene data show CDR1 as KGHDR and CDR2 as SFDVKD. V gave up 3 bases and J gave up 5 bases, with 13 bases separating them. The CDR3 DNA sequence: TGTGCCACCAGTGATGAGGACAGCCTTGACGAGCAGTACTTC. Residues: CATSDEDSLDEQYF.

V and J are TRBV6-2 or TRBV6-3 and TRBJ2-1, with 12 bases identical to TRBD2. The CDR3 covers 15 residues. Germline CDR1 and CDR2: MNHEY and SVGEGT. J lost 5 bases, V lost 6 bases, and 5 bases had no gene match. The CDR3 DNA follows: TGTGCCAGCAGCAGACTAGCGGGAGACCACAATGAGCAGTTCTTC. This encodes CASSRLAGDHNEQFF.

This rearrangement joins TRBV12-3 or TRBV12-4 to TRBJ2-1; 10 nucleotides line up with TRBD1. The trim removed 6 bases at V and 6 bases at J, leaving 2 bases unmatched. This CDR3 comprises 13 residues. The CDR3 DNA sequence: TGTGCCAGCAGCGGGGACAGGGGCAATGAGCAGTTCTTC. Encoded protein: CASSGDRGNEQFF.

V gene TRBV19 combines with J gene TRBJ1-2; the match to TRBD1 covers 8 bases. Trimming cost V 5 bases and J 4 bases; bases outside gene matches: 6. Germline V gene data show CDR1 as LNHDA and CDR2 as SQIVND (reference sequence). The CDR3 is made up of 14 amino acids. The CDR3 loop reads CASSPVDRGYGYTF. In DNA form, the CDR3 reads TGTGCCAGTAGTCCGGTAGACAGGGGCTATGGCTACACCTTC.